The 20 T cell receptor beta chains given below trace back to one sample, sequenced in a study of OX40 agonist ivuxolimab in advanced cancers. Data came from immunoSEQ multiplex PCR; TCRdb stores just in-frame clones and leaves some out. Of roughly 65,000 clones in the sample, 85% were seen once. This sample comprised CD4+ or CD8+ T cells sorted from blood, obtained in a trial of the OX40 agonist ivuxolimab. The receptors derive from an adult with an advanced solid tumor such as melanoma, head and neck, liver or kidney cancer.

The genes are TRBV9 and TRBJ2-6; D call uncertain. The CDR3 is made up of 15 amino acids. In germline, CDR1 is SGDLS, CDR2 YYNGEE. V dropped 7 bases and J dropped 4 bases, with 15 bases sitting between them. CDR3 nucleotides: TGTGCCAGCGACCGGGCCACCCGAGGGGCCAACGTCCTGACTTTC. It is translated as CASDRATRGANVLTF. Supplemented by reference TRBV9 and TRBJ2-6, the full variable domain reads DSGVTQTPKHLITATGQRVTLRCSPRSGDLSVYWYQQSLDQGLQFLIQYYNGEERAKGNILERFSAQQFPDLHSELNLSSLELGDSALYFCASDRATRGANVLTFGAGSRLTVL.

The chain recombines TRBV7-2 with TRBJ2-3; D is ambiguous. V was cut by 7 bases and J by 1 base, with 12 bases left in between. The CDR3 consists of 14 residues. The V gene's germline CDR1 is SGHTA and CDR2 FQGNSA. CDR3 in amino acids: CASNRQSGTDTQYF. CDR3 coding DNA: TGTGCCAGCAATAGGCAATCAGGCACAGATACGCAGTATTTT.

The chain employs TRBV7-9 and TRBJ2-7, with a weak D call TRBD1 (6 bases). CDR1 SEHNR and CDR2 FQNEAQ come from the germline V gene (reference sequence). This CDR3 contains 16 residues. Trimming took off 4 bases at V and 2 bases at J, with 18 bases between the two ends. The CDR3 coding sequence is TGTGCCAGCAGCTCCACAGGGCAAGGTAGCGCCTACGAGCAGTACTTC. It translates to CASSSTGQGSAYEQYF.

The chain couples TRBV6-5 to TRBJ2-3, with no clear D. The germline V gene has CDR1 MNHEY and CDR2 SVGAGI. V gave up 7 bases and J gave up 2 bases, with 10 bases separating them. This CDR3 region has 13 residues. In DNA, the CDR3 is TGTGCCAGCAACGCGGAATACACAGATACGCAGTATTTT. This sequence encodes CASNAEYTDTQYF.

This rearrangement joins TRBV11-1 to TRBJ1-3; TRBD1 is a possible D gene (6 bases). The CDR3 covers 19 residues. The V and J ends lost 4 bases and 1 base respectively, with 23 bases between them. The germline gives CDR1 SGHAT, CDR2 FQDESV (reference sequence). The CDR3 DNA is TGTGCCAGCAGCTACAGTTCTCCGGGGGCCGGCGCTTCTGGAAACACCATATATTTT. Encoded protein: CASSYSSPGAGASGNTIYF.

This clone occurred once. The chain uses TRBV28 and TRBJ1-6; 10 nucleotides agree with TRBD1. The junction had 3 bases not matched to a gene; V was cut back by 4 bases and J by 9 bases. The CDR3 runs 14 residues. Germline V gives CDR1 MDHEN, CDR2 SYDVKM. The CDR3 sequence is CASSYRTGGSPLHF. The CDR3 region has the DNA TGTGCCAGCAGTTACAGGACAGGGGGTTCACCCCTCCACTTT.

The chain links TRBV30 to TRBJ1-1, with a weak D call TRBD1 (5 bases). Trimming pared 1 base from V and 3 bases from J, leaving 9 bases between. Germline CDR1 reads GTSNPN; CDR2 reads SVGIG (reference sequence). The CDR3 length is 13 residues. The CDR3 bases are TGTGCCTGGAGTGGCCAGGGCTACACTGAAGCTTTCTTT. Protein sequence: CAWSGQGYTEAFF.

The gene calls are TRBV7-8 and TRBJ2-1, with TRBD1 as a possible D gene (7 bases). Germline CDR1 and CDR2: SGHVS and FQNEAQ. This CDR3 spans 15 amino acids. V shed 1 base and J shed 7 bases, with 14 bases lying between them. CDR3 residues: CASSLEGGGWNEQFF. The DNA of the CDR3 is TGTGCCAGCAGCTTAGAAGGAGGGGGCTGGAATGAGCAGTTCTTC.

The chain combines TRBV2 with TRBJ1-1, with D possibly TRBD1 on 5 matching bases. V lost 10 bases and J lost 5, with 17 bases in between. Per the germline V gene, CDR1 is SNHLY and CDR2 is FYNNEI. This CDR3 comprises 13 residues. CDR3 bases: TGTGCCACCCTCCCCTGGGGGAATACTGAAGCTTTCTTT. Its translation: CATLPWGNTEAFF. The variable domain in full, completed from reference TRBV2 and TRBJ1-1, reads EPEVTQTPSHQVTQMGQEVILRCVPISNHLYFYWYRQILGQKVEFLVSFYNNEISEKSEIFDDQFSVERPDGSNFTLKIRSTKLEDSAMYFCATLPWGNTEAFFGQGTRLTVV.

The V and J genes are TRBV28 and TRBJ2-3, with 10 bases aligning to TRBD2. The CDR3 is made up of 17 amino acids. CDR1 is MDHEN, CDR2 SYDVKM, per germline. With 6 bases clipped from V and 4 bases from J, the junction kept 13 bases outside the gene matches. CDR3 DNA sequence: TGTGCCAGCAGCGAACTAGCGGGACCCCCGCCCGCAGATACGCAGTATTTT. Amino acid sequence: CASSELAGPPPADTQYF.

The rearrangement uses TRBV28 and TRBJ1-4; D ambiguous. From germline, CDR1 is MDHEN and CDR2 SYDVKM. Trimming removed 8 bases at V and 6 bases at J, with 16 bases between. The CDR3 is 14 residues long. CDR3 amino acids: CASAPPDGYEKLFF. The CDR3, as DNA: TGTGCCAGCGCCCCCCCGGACGGCTATGAAAAACTGTTTTTT.

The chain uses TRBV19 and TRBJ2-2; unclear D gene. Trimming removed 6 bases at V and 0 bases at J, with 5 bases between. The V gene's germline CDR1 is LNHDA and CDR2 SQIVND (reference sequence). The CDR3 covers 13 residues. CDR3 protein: CASSRTNTGELFF. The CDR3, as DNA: TGTGCCAGTAGCCGGACGAACACCGGGGAGCTGTTTTTT.

The CDR3 DNA reads TGTGCCAGCAGTGTATCGGGACAGCACTATGGCTACACCTTC. The encoded protein is CASSVSGQHYGYTF. The chain uses TRBV6-1 and TRBJ1-2, with 7 bases lining up with TRBD1. CDR1 is MNHNS, CDR2 SASEGT, per germline. V trimming: 4 bases; J trimming: 3 bases; junction bases outside the gene matches: 5. This CDR3 has 14 residues.

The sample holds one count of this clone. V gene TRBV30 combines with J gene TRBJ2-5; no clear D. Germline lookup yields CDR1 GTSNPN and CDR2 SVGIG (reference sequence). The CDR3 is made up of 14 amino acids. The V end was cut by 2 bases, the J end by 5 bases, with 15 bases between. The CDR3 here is CAWSPAADGETQYF. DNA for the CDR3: TGTGCCTGGAGTCCGGCCGCCGACGGGGAGACCCAGTACTTC.

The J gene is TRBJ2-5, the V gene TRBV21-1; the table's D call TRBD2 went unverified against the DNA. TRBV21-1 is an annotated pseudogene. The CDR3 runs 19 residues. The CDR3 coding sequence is TGTGCCAGCAGCGAAAGGTTTATAGTAATAGGAGCGCTTCAAGAGACCCAGTACTTC. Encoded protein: CASSERFIVIGALQETQYF.

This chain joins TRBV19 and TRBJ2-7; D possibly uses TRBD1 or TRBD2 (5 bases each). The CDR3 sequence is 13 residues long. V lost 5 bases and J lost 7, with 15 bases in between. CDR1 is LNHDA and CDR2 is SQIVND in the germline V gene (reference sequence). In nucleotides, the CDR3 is TGTGCCAGTAGTCCCCGAAGGGACGAGGAGCAGTACTTC. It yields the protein CASSPRRDEEQYF.

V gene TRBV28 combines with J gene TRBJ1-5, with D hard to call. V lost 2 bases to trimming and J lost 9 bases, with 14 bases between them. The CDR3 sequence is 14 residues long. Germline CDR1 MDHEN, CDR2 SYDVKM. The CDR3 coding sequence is TGTGCCAGCAGTTTACAACCAAGCCAAGGGCCCCAGCATTTT. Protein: CASSLQPSQGPQHF.

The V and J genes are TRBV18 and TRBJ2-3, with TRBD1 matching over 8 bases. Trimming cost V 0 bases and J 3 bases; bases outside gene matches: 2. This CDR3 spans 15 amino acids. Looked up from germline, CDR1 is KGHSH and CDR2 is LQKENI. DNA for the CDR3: TGTGCCAGCTCACCACCGGGACAGGCAACAGATACGCAGTATTTT. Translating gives CASSPPGQATDTQYF.

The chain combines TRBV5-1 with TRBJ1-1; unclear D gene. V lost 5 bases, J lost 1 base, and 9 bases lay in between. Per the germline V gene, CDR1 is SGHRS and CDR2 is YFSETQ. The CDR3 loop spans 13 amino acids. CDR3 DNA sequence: TGCGCCAGCAGAACGAGGAGGAACACTGAAGCTTTCTTT. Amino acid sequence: CASRTRRNTEAFF. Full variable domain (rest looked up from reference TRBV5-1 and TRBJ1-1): KAGVTQTPRYLIKTRGQQVTLSCSPISGHRSVSWYQQTPGQGLQFLFEYFSETQRNKGNFPGRFSGRQFSNSRSEMNVSTLELGDSALYLCASRTRRNTEAFFGQGTRLTVV.

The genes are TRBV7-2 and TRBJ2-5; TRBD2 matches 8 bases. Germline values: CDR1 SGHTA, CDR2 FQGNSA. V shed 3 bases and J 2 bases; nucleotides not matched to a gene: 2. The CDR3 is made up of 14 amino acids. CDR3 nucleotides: TGTGCCAGCAGCTTGGGACTAGGTCAAGAGACCCAGTACTTC. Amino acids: CASSLGLGQETQYF.